This entry features one TCR beta chain sequence. This record belongs to a study of cytomegalovirus exposure and HLA in healthy donors. 13 Jbeta primers and 60 Vbeta primers were used for the PCR. The data were produced by immunoSEQ multiplex PCR, yet TCRdb's version contains in-frame clones alone and is incomplete. The sample yields roughly 250,000 clones, just under 85% seen once. V lost 1 base and J 1 base, leaving 11 bases between the germline ends. The CDR3 consists of 15 residues. CDR1 is SGHNT and CDR2 is YENEEA in the germline V gene. This TCR was recovered from a woman between 35 and 50 years old in good health and CMV-seropositive. V and J are TRBV11-3 and TRBJ2-7; no definite D call. Specimen: PBMCs. This chain's CDR3 is CASSLGSEKSYEQYF. For the CDR3, the DNA is TGTGCCAGCAGCTTAGGTTCGGAGAAATCCTACGAGCAGTACTTC.